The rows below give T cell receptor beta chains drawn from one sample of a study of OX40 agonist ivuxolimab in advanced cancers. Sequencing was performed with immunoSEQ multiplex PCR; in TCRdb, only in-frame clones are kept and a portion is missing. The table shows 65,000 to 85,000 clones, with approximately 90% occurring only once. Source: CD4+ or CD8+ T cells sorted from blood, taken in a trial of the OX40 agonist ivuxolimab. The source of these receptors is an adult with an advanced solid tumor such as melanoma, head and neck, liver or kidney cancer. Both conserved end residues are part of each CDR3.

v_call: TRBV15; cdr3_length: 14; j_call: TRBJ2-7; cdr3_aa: CATSPGAGNYEQYF
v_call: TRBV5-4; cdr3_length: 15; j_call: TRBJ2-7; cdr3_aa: CASSLRQGIGYEQYF
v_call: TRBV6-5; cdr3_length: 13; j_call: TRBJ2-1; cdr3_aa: CASSYGEGGEQFF
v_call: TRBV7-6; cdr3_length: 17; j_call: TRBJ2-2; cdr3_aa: CASSLERGAANTGELFF
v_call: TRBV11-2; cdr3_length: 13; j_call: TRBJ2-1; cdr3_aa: CASSDIGVDEQFF
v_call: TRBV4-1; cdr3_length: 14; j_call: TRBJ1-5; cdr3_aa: CASSQVQGNQPQHF
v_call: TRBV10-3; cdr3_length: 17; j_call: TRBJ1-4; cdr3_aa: CAISDRAGGATNEKLFF
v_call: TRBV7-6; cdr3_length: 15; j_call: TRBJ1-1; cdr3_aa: CASSLAQGLNTEAFF
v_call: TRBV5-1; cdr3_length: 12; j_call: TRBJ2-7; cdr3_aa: CASSLGRYEQYF
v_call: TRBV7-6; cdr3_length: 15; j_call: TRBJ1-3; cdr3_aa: CASSLGRTGGNTIYF
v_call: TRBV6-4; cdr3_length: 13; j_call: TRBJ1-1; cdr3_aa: CASSVTTWGEAFF
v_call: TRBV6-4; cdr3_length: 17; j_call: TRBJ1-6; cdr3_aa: CASSASGGRYNNSPLHF
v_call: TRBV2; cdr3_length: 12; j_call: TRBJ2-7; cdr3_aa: CASRRVGHEQYF
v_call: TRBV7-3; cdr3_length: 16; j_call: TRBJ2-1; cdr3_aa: CASSPTSGGAFNEQFF
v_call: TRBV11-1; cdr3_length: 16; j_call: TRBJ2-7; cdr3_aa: CASSFYVGGLIYEQYF
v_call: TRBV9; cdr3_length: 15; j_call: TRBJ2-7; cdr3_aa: CASSPGTGGSYEQYF
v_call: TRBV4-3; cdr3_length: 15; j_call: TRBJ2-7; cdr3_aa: CASSQGGSATYEQYF
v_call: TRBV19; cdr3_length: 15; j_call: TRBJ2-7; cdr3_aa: CASSNTLERRSEQYF
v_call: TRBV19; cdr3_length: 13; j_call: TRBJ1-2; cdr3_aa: CASSVGTKGGYTF
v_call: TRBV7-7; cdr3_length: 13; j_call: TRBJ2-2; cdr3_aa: CASSVTDAGELFF
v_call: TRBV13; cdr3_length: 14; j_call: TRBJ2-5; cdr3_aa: CASSSGTVQETQYF
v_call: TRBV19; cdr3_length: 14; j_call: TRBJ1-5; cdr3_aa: CASSKRTVNQPQHF
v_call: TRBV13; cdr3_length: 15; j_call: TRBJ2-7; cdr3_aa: CASSLSPSGSYEQYF
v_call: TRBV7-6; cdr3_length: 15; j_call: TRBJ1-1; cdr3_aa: CASSLVPGPNTEAFF
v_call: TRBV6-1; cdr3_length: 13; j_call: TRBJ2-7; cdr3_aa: CASSEDRLYEQYF
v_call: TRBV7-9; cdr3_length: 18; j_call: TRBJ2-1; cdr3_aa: CASSLTGAPLTGNDEQFF
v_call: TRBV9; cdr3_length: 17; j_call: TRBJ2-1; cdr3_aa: CASSGTSGGRTYNEQFF
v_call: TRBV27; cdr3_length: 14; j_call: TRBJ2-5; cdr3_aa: CASSFLGNGETQYF
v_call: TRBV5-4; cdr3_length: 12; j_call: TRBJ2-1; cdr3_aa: CASSSLKDEQFF
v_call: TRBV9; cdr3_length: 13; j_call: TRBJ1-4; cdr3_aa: CASSGTGVEKLFF
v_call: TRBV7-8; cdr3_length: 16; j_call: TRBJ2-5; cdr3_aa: CASSLSTGMKLETQYF
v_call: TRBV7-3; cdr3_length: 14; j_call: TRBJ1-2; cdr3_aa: CASSLTGADYGYTF
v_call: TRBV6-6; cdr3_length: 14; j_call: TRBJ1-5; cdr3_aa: CASSYSDSYQPQHF
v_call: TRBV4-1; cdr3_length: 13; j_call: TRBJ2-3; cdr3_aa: CASSQFPGDTQYF
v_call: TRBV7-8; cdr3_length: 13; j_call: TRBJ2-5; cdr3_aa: CASSYLGWETQYF
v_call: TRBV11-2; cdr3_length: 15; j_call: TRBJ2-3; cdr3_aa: CASSLIASHTDTQYF
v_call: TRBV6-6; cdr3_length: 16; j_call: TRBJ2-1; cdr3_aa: CASSYTQQSSYNEQFF
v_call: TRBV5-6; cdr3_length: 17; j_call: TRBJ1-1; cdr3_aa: CASSLGATGGEGAEAFF
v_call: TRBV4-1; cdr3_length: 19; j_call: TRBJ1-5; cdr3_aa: CASSLSPRVDNYFHQPQHF
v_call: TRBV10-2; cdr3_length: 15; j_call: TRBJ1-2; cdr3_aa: CASSEFWTGGEGYTF
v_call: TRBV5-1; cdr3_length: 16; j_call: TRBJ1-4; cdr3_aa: CASSLRSGQINEKLFF
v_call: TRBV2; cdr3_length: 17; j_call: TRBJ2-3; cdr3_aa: CASSWPTSGSRTDTQYF
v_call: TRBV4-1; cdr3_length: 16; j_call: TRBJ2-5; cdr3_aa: CASSHRLAGYQETQYF
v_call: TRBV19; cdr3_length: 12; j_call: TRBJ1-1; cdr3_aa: CASSHRQSEAFF
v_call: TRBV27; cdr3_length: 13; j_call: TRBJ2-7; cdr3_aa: CASSLGAHYEQYF
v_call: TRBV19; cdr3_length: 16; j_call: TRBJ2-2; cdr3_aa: CASSIEGASDPGELFF
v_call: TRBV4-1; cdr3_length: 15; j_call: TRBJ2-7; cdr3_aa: CASSQSGQGGYEQYF
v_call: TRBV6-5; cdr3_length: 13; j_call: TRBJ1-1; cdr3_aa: CASSPQEGTEAFF
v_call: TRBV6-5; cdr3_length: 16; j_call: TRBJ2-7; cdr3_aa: CASSYSTGETSYEQYF
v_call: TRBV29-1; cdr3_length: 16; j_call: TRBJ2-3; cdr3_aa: CSVEFLGQGETDTQYF
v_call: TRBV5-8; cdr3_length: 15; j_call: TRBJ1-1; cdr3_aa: CASSLVGAGSTEAFF
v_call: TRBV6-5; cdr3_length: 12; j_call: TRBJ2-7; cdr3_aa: CASSPSGAEQYF
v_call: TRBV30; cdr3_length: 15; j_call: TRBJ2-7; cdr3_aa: CAWTLAGGPGDEQYF